This T cell receptor (beta chain) was obtained from a study of Graves' ophthalmopathy and Graves' hyperthyroidism. Study-level points and caveats: Between ophthalmopathy and stable hyperthyroidism, a 13-signature model drew a separation with approximately 90% sensitivity and approximately 79% specificity. With around 70% sensitivity and roughly 76% specificity, the model predicted ophthalmopathy progression.

As concerns this clonotype: Antigen unknown.

Clinical symptoms, serum thyroxine, TRAb, thyroid ultrasound and orbital computed tomography formed the basis of diagnosis. From germline, CDR1 is MNHEY and CDR2 SVGEGT. The CDR3 has 15 residues. Trimming left V 4 bases short and J 1 base short, with 13 bases between. The authors amplified TCR beta CDR3 regions from RNA transcripts. Scientists carried out first-round RT-PCR using HTBI primers and then a second-round multiplex PCR. TCRdb reanalysed the multiplex PCR reads using MiXCR and keeps one entry per CDR3 protein. The top ten hold approximately 13% of the sample, which has fewer than 350,000 distinct CDR3 sequences, around a sixth seen once.

This chain links TRBV6-2 or TRBV6-3 with TRBJ1-2; weak D call: TRBD1 (6 bases). The receptor comes from an adult man with Graves' ophthalmopathy. The sequenced sample consisted of peripheral blood. CDR3 nucleotides: TGTGCCAGCAGTTCGGGGGGCGCGTTTAACTATGGCTACACCTTC. This translates into CASSSGGAFNYGYTF.